The 21 T cell receptor beta chains in this list originate from one sample, sequenced in a study of blood T cell repertoires in COVID-19. This table comes from immunoSEQ multiplex PCR, and its TCRdb copy is limited to in-frame clones, with some not included. Of around 160,000 clones in the sample, roughly 90% were seen once. The sequencing input was peripheral blood. The receptors derive from a human donor in a cohort sampled during active COVID-19.

V gene TRBV12-3 or TRBV12-4 combines with J gene TRBJ2-3, with D maybe TRBD1 (5 bases). The germline V and J ends were trimmed by 3 bases and 9 bases, with 10 bases remaining between them. The CDR3 contains 12 residues. The CDR3, as DNA: TGTGCCAGCAGTTTTTATGGACAAACGCAGTATTTT. The encoded protein is CASSFYGQTQYF.

The V and J genes are TRBV2 and TRBJ1-1, with D possibly being TRBD1 (6 bases). Looked up from germline, CDR1 is SNHLY and CDR2 is FYNNEI. V lost 3 bases and J 8 bases, leaving 19 bases between the germline ends. The CDR3 contains 15 residues. The CDR3 region is CASSDLQSDRSEAFF. CDR3 DNA sequence: TGTGCCAGCAGTGACTTGCAATCGGACAGATCCGAAGCTTTCTTT.

The chain recombines TRBV5-4 with TRBJ1-1; 7 bases agree with TRBD1. Unmatched junction bases numbered 8, after V lost 4 bases and J lost 2 bases. The germline CDR1 and CDR2 sequences are SGHNT and YYREEE (reference sequence). CDR3 length: 15 residues. As DNA, the CDR3 is TGTGCCAGCAGCATGGGACAGCTACTTAACACTGAAGCTTTCTTT. Amino acid sequence: CASSMGQLLNTEAFF. Full variable domain (rest looked up from reference TRBV5-4 and TRBJ1-1): ETGVTQSPTHLIKTRGQQVTLRCSSQSGHNTVSWYQQALGQGPQFIFQYYREEENGRGNFPPRFSGLQFPNYSSELNVNALELDDSALYLCASSMGQLLNTEAFFGQGTRLTVV.

The genes are TRBV7-2 and TRBJ2-7, with 11 bases identical to TRBD2. Trimming removed 1 base from V and 0 bases from J; junction bases left unmatched: 5. The CDR3 is 17 amino acids. The germline V gene encodes CDR1 SGHTA and CDR2 FQGNSA. For the CDR3, the DNA is TGTGCCAGCAGCTTAGTGGGTACTAGCGGGAGCTCCTACGAGCAGTACTTC. Translated, it gives CASSLVGTSGSSYEQYF. The full variable domain, completed using reference TRBV7-2 and TRBJ2-7, is GAGVSQSPSNKVTEKGKDVELRCDPISGHTALYWYRQSLGQGLEFLIYFQGNSAPDKSGLPSDRFSAERTGGSVSTLTIQRTQQEDSAVYLCASSLVGTSGSSYEQYFGPGTRLTVT.

The J gene is TRBJ2-1, the V gene TRBV7-3, with TRBD2 as a possible D gene (5 bases). This CDR3 region has 14 residues. CDR1 is SGHTA and CDR2 is FQGTGA in the germline V gene. The V end was cut by 5 bases, the J end by 6 bases, with 14 bases between. CDR3 region: CASSTESRGNEQFF. CDR3 DNA: TGTGCCAGCAGCACAGAATCCCGGGGCAATGAGCAGTTCTTC.

V usage is TRBV11-1 and J usage is TRBJ2-2, with D unresolved. This CDR3 comprises 14 residues. Germline assignment: CDR1 SGHAT and CDR2 FQDESV (reference sequence). Trimming left V 5 bases short and J 0 bases short, with 7 bases between. The CDR3 DNA reads as TGTGCCAGCAGCGTGTCCGCGAACACCGGGGAGCTGTTTTTT. Protein: CASSVSANTGELFF. The whole variable domain, remainder taken from reference TRBV11-1 and TRBJ2-2, is EAEVAQSPRYKITEKSQAVAFWCDPISGHATLYWYRQILGQGPELLVQFQDESVVDDSQLPKDRFSAERLKGVDSTLKIQPAELGDSAMYLCASSVSANTGELFFGEGSRLTVL.

The V call is TRBV29-1, the J call TRBJ1-3; the match to TRBD1 covers 8 bases. Losses at the gene ends were 4 bases for V and 3 bases for J; bases not matched to a gene: 5. Germline CDR1 and CDR2: SQVTM and ANQGSEA. The CDR3 extends over 14 amino acids. The CDR3: CSVVGRGLGNTIYF. CDR3 DNA sequence: TGCAGCGTTGTAGGCAGGGGGCTTGGAAACACCATATATTTT.

This clone occurred once. V is TRBV11-2 and J is TRBJ1-6; TRBD1 matches at 9 bases. The junction had 19 bases not matched to a gene; V was cut back by 7 bases and J by 6 bases. Germline-derived CDR1 and CDR2 are SGHAT and FQNNGV. The CDR3 runs to 19 residues. The CDR3 spells CASTRGVNRGRISNSPLHF. CDR3 in DNA: TGTGCCAGCACCAGGGGGGTAAACAGGGGGCGGATTAGTAATTCACCCCTCCACTTT. Full variable domain (remainder filled in from reference TRBV11-2 and TRBJ1-6): EAGVAQSPRYKIIEKRQSVAFWCNPISGHATLYWYQQILGQGPKLLIQFQNNGVVDDSQLPKDRFSAERLKGVDSTLKIQPAKLEDSAVYLCASTRGVNRGRISNSPLHFGNGTRLTVT.

The rearrangement links TRBV5-1 to TRBJ1-4, with TRBD1 as a possible D gene (6 bases). Germline V lookup: CDR1 SGHRS, CDR2 YFSETQ. V lost 3 bases to trimming and J lost 6 bases, with 15 bases between them. CDR3 size: 15 residues. This CDR3 reads CASSWGGNRDEKLFF. CDR3 nucleotides: TGCGCCAGCAGCTGGGGGGGAAACAGGGATGAAAAACTGTTTTTT.

The CDR3 region has the DNA TGCGCCAGCAGCCAAGAGCTACAGGGCTGGGATAACTATGGCTACACCTTC. It yields the protein CASSQELQGWDNYGYTF. The chain joins TRBV4-3 to TRBJ1-2, with a possible D match to TRBD1 (6 bases). Germline CDR1 reads LGHNA; CDR2 reads YSLEER. The CDR3 consists of 17 residues. Trimming removed 0 bases at V and 1 base at J, with 15 bases between.

The CDR3 coding sequence is TGCGCCAGCAGCCAAACCGGGTACACCGGGGAGCTGTTTTTT. Translating gives CASSQTGYTGELFF. The chain carries TRBV4-1 and TRBJ2-2; D uncertain. The CDR3 spans 14 residues. V was clipped by 2 bases and J by 3 bases, with 7 bases between them. Looked up from germline, CDR1 is MGHRA and CDR2 is YSYEKL.

This clone was detected ten times or more. V and J are TRBV4-1 and TRBJ1-2; TRBD1 might be the D (6 bases). Per germline, CDR1 MGHRA and CDR2 YSYEKL. The CDR3 is made up of 14 amino acids. The V end lost 5 bases, the J end lost 4 bases, and 14 bases lay between the germline ends. The CDR3 sequence: CASSSDRSRYGYTF. The DNA for the CDR3 is TGCGCCAGCAGCTCAGACAGGTCCCGCTATGGCTACACCTTC.

The chain recombines TRBV5-1 with TRBJ2-5; D unclear. Germline lookup yields CDR1 SGHRS and CDR2 YFSETQ. Between the trimmed V and J ends, which lost 1 base and 7 bases, there was a span of 14 bases. CDR3 length: 14 amino acids. CDR3 residues: CASSLSTPLGTQYF. The CDR3, as DNA: TGCGCCAGCAGCTTGAGCACTCCCCTAGGGACCCAGTACTTC.

This rearrangement joins TRBV6-6 to TRBJ1-1, with D possibly matching TRBD1 (5 bases). The V gene's germline CDR1 is MNHNY and CDR2 SVGAGI (reference sequence). V was trimmed by 4 bases and J by 8 bases, leaving 14 bases between them. This CDR3 comprises 13 residues. The CDR3 region is CASSFQQDGEAFF. In nucleotides, the CDR3 is TGTGCCAGCAGTTTCCAACAGGATGGAGAAGCTTTCTTT.

The chain uses TRBV19 and TRBJ1-1, with D unclear. V lost 4 bases, J lost 4 bases, and 16 bases lay in between. Germline-derived CDR1 and CDR2 are LNHDA and SQIVND (reference sequence). The CDR3 extends over 15 amino acids. The DNA of the CDR3 is TGTGCCAGTAGTACAAGAACAGCCCCAGGCACTGAAGCTTTCTTT. Its protein product is CASSTRTAPGTEAFF.

J is TRBJ2-7 and V is TRBV6-2 or TRBV6-3, with TRBD2 identical over 13 bases. Germline V gives CDR1 MNHEY, CDR2 SVGEGT. J lost 2 bases, V lost 2 bases, and 3 bases had no gene match. The CDR3 is made up of 16 amino acids. The DNA for the CDR3 is TGTGCCAGCAGTTACGCGACTAGCGGGGGGCCCTACGAGCAGTACTTC. Translated: CASSYATSGGPYEQYF.

V is TRBV3-1 (or the pseudogene TRBV3-2) and J is TRBJ2-7, with D uncertain. The germline V gene encodes CDR1 LGHDT and CDR2 YNNKEL (reference sequence). The CDR3 is made up of 14 amino acids. The germline V and J ends were trimmed by 1 base and 0 bases, with 7 bases remaining between them. The CDR3 DNA sequence: TGTGCCAGCAGCCAAGGGCGGAGCTCCTACGAGCAGTACTTC. It yields the protein CASSQGRSSYEQYF.

V gene TRBV6-5 combines with J gene TRBJ2-7; 9 positions agree with TRBD2. Looked up from germline, CDR1 is MNHEY and CDR2 is SVGAGI. This CDR3 has 14 amino acids. V gave up 2 bases and J gave up 6 bases; unmatched junction bases: 5. CDR3 region: CASSYVSGSAEQYF. CDR3 in DNA: TGTGCCAGCAGTTACGTTAGCGGGAGCGCCGAGCAGTACTTC.

This sequence joins TRBV5-4 and TRBJ2-7; D is perhaps TRBD1 (6 bases). This CDR3 has 14 amino acids. Per the germline V gene, CDR1 is SGHNT and CDR2 is YYREEE (reference sequence). The V end was cut by 4 bases, the J end by 4 bases, with 15 bases between. CDR3 nucleotide sequence: TGTGCCAGCAGCACACTTTCCACAGGGTACGAGCAGTACTTC. As protein: CASSTLSTGYEQYF.

This chain links TRBV3-1 (or the pseudogene TRBV3-2) with TRBJ2-7; D may be TRBD2 (6 bases). This CDR3 spans 20 amino acids. In germline, CDR1 is LGHDT, CDR2 YNNKEL (reference sequence). The V and J ends lost 0 bases and 0 bases respectively, with 24 bases between them. The CDR3, as DNA: TGTGCCAGCAGCCAAGAGGGAGGAGTGCTCCCGGGGCGAAACTCCTACGAGCAGTACTTC. This translates into CASSQEGGVLPGRNSYEQYF.

This chain links TRBV28 with TRBJ2-7; D gene uncertain. This CDR3 comprises 13 residues. Germline-derived CDR1 and CDR2 are MDHEN and SYDVKM. V lost 8 bases and J lost 4, with 15 bases in between. This chain's CDR3 is CASLERYRYEQYF. The CDR3 region has the DNA TGTGCCAGCCTCGAGAGGTACCGGTACGAGCAGTACTTC.